Listed below are T cell receptor beta chains from one sample, sequenced in a study of T cells of healthy individuals. MiXCR, applied by TCRdb to the 5' RACE reads, yields one record per CDR3 protein. Found here are about 96,000 distinct CDR3 sequences, about 16% of them singletons; the top ten hold 6.2%. Source of these receptors: a human donor in good health. Each CDR3 is given with its conserved first and last residue. Fields, in order: V gene, J gene, D gene, clone size, CDR3 protein, CDR3 DNA. The D gene is left open where the match is weak. The size of a clone is reported for some rows only, either as once, few or many, or as a class for expanded clones.

v_gene: TRBV28; j_gene: TRBJ1-3; d_gene: NA; abundance: few; CDR3aa: CASSFGGLNTIYF; CDR3nt: TGTGCCAGCAGTTTCGGGGGGCTCAACACCATATATTTT
v_gene: TRBV11-2; j_gene: TRBJ2-3; d_gene: NA; abundance: NA; CDR3aa: CASSLWAPSPKTQYF; CDR3nt: TGTGCCAGCAGCTTATGGGCCCCTTCCCCCAAAACGCAGTATTTT
v_gene: TRBV20-1; j_gene: TRBJ2-2; d_gene: TRBD2; abundance: many; CDR3aa: CSARDPSGRAVTGELFF; CDR3nt: TGCAGTGCTAGAGATCCTAGCGGGAGGGCCGTGACCGGGGAGCTGTTTTTT
v_gene: TRBV6-6; j_gene: TRBJ1-4; d_gene: NA; abundance: many; CDR3aa: CASSYPSREEKLFF; CDR3nt: TGTGCCAGCAGTTACCCTTCTCGGGAGGAAAAACTGTTTTTT
v_gene: TRBV7-2; j_gene: TRBJ1-5; d_gene: NA; abundance: NA; CDR3aa: CASSLAVGSGGPQHF; CDR3nt: TGTGCCAGCAGCTTAGCGGTGGGCAGCGGCGGACCCCAGCATTTT
v_gene: TRBV5-1; j_gene: TRBJ1-1; d_gene: NA; abundance: many; CDR3aa: CASSLDWGHTEAFF; CDR3nt: TGCGCCAGCAGCTTGGATTGGGGCCACACTGAAGCTTTCTTT
v_gene: TRBV7-2; j_gene: TRBJ2-3; d_gene: NA; abundance: NA; CDR3aa: CASSSGRTQYF; CDR3nt: TGTGCCAGCAGCTCTGGTAGGACGCAGTATTTT
v_gene: TRBV7-9; j_gene: TRBJ2-1; d_gene: TRBD2; abundance: few; CDR3aa: CASRLLAGGPYNEQFF; CDR3nt: TGTGCCAGCCGCCTACTAGCGGGAGGGCCCTACAATGAGCAGTTCTTC
v_gene: TRBV6-5; j_gene: TRBJ2-7; d_gene: TRBD1; abundance: many; CDR3aa: CASTTPGQTYEQYF; CDR3nt: TGTGCCAGCACCACCCCGGGACAGACCTACGAGCAGTACTTC
v_gene: TRBV6-2/TRBV6-3; j_gene: TRBJ2-6; d_gene: TRBD1; abundance: NA; CDR3aa: CGTGASGANVLTF; CDR3nt: TGCGGGACAGGGGCATCAGGGGCCAACGTCCTGACTTTC
v_gene: TRBV12-5; j_gene: TRBJ2-1; d_gene: TRBD2; abundance: many; CDR3aa: CASGQSLAGERNEQFF; CDR3nt: TGTGCTAGTGGCCAGAGCCTAGCGGGAGAGAGGAATGAGCAGTTCTTC
v_gene: TRBV7-3; j_gene: TRBJ2-7; d_gene: NA; abundance: many; CDR3aa: CASSLTSDAVEQYF; CDR3nt: TGTGCCAGCAGCTTAACCTCGGACGCGGTGGAGCAGTACTTC
v_gene: TRBV3-1; j_gene: TRBJ2-4; d_gene: TRBD2; abundance: few; CDR3aa: CASSPRLAGDYKNIQYF; CDR3nt: TGTGCCAGCAGCCCAAGACTAGCGGGGGACTACAAAAACATTCAGTACTTC
v_gene: TRBV2; j_gene: TRBJ2-5; d_gene: NA; abundance: medium-sized; CDR3aa: CASDTTGRKKETQYF; CDR3nt: TGTGCCAGCGATACGACAGGCCGGAAAAAAGAGACCCAGTACTTC
v_gene: TRBV12-3/TRBV12-4; j_gene: TRBJ1-1; d_gene: NA; abundance: many; CDR3aa: CASSSGYSDNMNTEAFF; CDR3nt: TGTGCCAGCAGTTCAGGGTACAGTGACAACATGAACACTGAAGCTTTCTTT
v_gene: TRBV29-1; j_gene: TRBJ2-7; d_gene: NA; abundance: NA; CDR3aa: CSVSLQGGSYEQYF; CDR3nt: TGCAGCGTGTCCCTACAGGGGGGGTCCTACGAGCAGTACTTC
v_gene: TRBV4-3; j_gene: TRBJ1-2; d_gene: NA; abundance: few; CDR3aa: CASSSHRAEGYTF; CDR3nt: TGCGCCAGCAGCTCGCACAGGGCAGAAGGCTACACCTTC
v_gene: TRBV28; j_gene: TRBJ2-5; d_gene: TRBD1; abundance: NA; CDR3aa: CASSLVTGGGETQYF; CDR3nt: TGTGCCAGCAGTTTGGTTACAGGGGGCGGGGAGACCCAGTACTTC
v_gene: TRBV15; j_gene: TRBJ2-5; d_gene: NA; abundance: NA; CDR3aa: CATSRDAGLQETQYF; CDR3nt: TGTGCCACCAGCAGAGATGCGGGACTGCAAGAGACCCAGTACTTC
v_gene: TRBV10-3; j_gene: TRBJ2-5; d_gene: NA; abundance: few; CDR3aa: CAISELVGPGETQYF; CDR3nt: TGTGCCATCAGTGAGTTGGTAGGGCCCGGAGAGACCCAGTACTTC
v_gene: TRBV28; j_gene: TRBJ1-1; d_gene: NA; abundance: many; CDR3aa: CASGRRGTEAFF; CDR3nt: TGTGCCAGCGGCCGCAGAGGAACTGAAGCTTTCTTT
v_gene: TRBV4-2; j_gene: TRBJ1-2; d_gene: TRBD1; abundance: many; CDR3aa: CASSQEPWTGLLPDYTF; CDR3nt: TGTGCCAGCAGCCAAGAGCCTTGGACAGGGCTCCTACCAGACTACACCTTC
v_gene: TRBV6-4; j_gene: TRBJ2-1; d_gene: TRBD2; abundance: few; CDR3aa: CASSGLAGNNEQFF; CDR3nt: TGTGCCAGCAGCGGACTAGCGGGTAACAATGAGCAGTTCTTC
v_gene: TRBV24-1; j_gene: TRBJ2-1; d_gene: TRBD2; abundance: few; CDR3aa: CATSDGPSGGADEQFF; CDR3nt: TGTGCCACCAGTGATGGCCCTAGCGGAGGAGCCGATGAGCAGTTCTTC
v_gene: TRBV2; j_gene: TRBJ2-1; d_gene: TRBD1; abundance: few; CDR3aa: CASRRTGDGYNEQFF; CDR3nt: TGTGCCAGCAGGAGGACAGGGGACGGGTACAATGAGCAGTTCTTC
v_gene: TRBV7-9; j_gene: TRBJ1-2; d_gene: TRBD1; abundance: NA; CDR3aa: CASSLTGGWGYTF; CDR3nt: TGTGCCAGCAGCTTAACAGGGGGCTGGGGCTACACCTTC
v_gene: TRBV21-1; j_gene: TRBJ1-1; d_gene: NA; abundance: many; CDR3aa: CASSTPYADGTEAFF; CDR3nt: TGTGCCAGCAGCACACCCTACGCCGACGGCACTGAAGCTTTCTTT
v_gene: TRBV2; j_gene: TRBJ2-3; d_gene: NA; abundance: many; CDR3aa: CASSLTGFAQYF; CDR3nt: TGTGCCAGCAGTCTCACAGGGTTTGCGCAGTATTTT
v_gene: TRBV2; j_gene: TRBJ1-4; d_gene: TRBD1; abundance: few; CDR3aa: CASRYQGAANEKLFF; CDR3nt: TGTGCCAGCAGGTACCAGGGGGCGGCTAATGAAAAACTGTTTTTT